Ten or more counts support the clone carrying this TCR beta chain. What it binds is unknown. The data were obtained in a study of neurological immune-mediated disorders. Study findings and constraints: Levels of TCR clonal expansion peaked in HTLV-1-associated myelopathy and reached their lowest in multiple sclerosis, under those of healthy controls. Because no CDR3 amino acid sequences were shared across subjects by expanded clones, private repertoires were suggested in all groups.

Trimming shortened V by 2 bases and J by 3 bases, and 4 bases separated the two germline ends. Germline V lookup: CDR1 SGHTA, CDR2 FQGNSA. This CDR3 spans 13 amino acids. The authors produced cDNA by 5'RACE using 10-nucleotide random UMIs. TCRdb re-called the 5' RACE reads with MiXCR, one entry per CDR3 protein. The sample lists tens of thousands of distinct CDR3 sequences, approximately 13% occurring once. Time point given: longitudinal time-point 1 (baseline). Unsorted libraries were generated from 2 million PBMCs held at -80 degrees C. Material: PBMCs. The TCR sequence derives from a female donor with HTLV-1-associated myelopathy (HAM/TSP). This sequence joins TRBV7-2 and TRBJ2-2, with no clear D. CDR3 sequence (DNA): TGTGCCAGCAGCTTACAGGACACCGGGGAGCTGTTTTTT. It translates to CASSLQDTGELFF.